This T cell receptor beta chain was sequenced for a study of blood T cell repertoires in COVID-19. Study-level information: From T cells, B-cell-depleted T cells, or PBMCs came the material, which was cDNA or gDNA.

Recovered Cohort 3 donors showed two negative PCRs, clearance, or symptom resolution. Sequencing used immunoSEQ multiplex PCR; TCRdb keeps in-frame clones, though not all of them. Of around 360,000 clones in the sample, about 88% are singletons; the top ten hold about 3%. The CDR3 has 15 amino acids. The ends lost 5 bases at V and 6 bases at J; junction bases unmatched: 12. Germline-derived CDR1 and CDR2 are SGHVS and FQNEAQ. This sequence was found in a woman in her thirties who had recovered from COVID-19. The specimen was PBMCs or T cells enriched from blood (not recorded which). The J gene is TRBJ2-7, the V gene TRBV7-8; 8 bases align to TRBD2. The CDR3 region is CASSAPLTSELEQYF. For the CDR3, the DNA is TGTGCCAGCAGCGCCCCATTGACTAGCGAACTCGAGCAGTACTTC.